Listed here are 3 T cell receptor beta chains from one sample, sequenced in a study of a mutant IDH1 vaccine in newly diagnosed glioma. Data came from immunoSEQ multiplex PCR; TCRdb stores just in-frame clones and leaves some out. The data show approximately 70,000 clones, around 79% seen once. Described time point: baseline, week 1 (first vaccination visit). Sample treatment: pre-vaccination baseline after standard-of-care therapy. Sequenced here: PBMCs, sampled from a glioma patient treated with radiotherapy, temozolomide or both. Source of these receptors: a man in his forties or fifties with glioma.

This CDR3 is CASSEGAGVYQPQHF. DNA of the CDR3: TGTGCCAGCAGTGAAGGGGCGGGGGTTTATCAGCCCCAGCATTTT. The genes are TRBV6-1 and TRBJ1-5; D is possibly TRBD1 (5 bases). This CDR3 contains 15 residues. Germline CDR1 reads MNHNS; CDR2 reads SASEGT. V was trimmed by 1 base and J by 5 bases, leaving 12 bases between them.

Written as DNA, the CDR3 is TGTGCCAGCAGTGGAGCGGGACAGACCTACGAGCAGTACTTC. This translates into CASSGAGQTYEQYF. This sequence joins TRBV2 and TRBJ2-7, with D perhaps matching TRBD1 or TRBD2 (7 bases each). CDR3 length: 14 amino acids. Trimming cost V 4 bases and J 2 bases, with 12 bases left between them. Germline CDR1 is SNHLY and CDR2 is FYNNEI.

The J gene is TRBJ1-6, the V gene TRBV5-1; 7 positions agree with TRBD1. Germline CDR1 SGHRS, CDR2 YFSETQ. With 4 bases clipped from V and 10 bases from J, the junction kept 14 bases outside the gene matches. The CDR3 covers 16 residues. DNA of the CDR3: TGCGCCAGCAGCGTGGGAGGGGGCTCTGCCGAGTCACCCCTCCACTTT. It yields the protein CASSVGGGSAESPLHF.